Described below is a single T cell receptor (beta chain) sequence and its context. The antigen remains undetermined. This entry belongs to a study of human versus mouse CDR3 diversity and MHC coevolution. Study overall: Samples had between roughly 0.6 x 10^7 and 1.6 x 10^7 valid reads. Study observations and caveats: Humans had the largest estimated TCR beta repertoire, about 1.5 million clonotypes.

Naive CD4 T cells were sorted as CD45RO-negative, CD62L-positive. Germline CDR1 MNHEY, CDR2 SVGAGI. The CDR3 extends over 15 amino acids. Trimming removed 5 bases from V and 5 bases from J, with 16 bases in between. Assay used: immunoSEQ multiplex PCR; TCRdb lists only in-frame clones, some missing. The sample carries tens of thousands of clones, approximately 92% recorded once. The sequence was obtained from a person aged 30 to 70 in good health. The chain couples TRBV6-5 to TRBJ1-5, with a possible D match to TRBD1 (5 bases). Sample: naive CD4+ T cells from blood. Described subset: CD45RO-negative CD62L-positive naive CD4 T cells. Written as DNA, the CDR3 is TGTGCCAGCAGTCGTCAAGGGGTGGCGGATCAGCCCCAGCATTTT. It yields the protein CASSRQGVADQPQHF.